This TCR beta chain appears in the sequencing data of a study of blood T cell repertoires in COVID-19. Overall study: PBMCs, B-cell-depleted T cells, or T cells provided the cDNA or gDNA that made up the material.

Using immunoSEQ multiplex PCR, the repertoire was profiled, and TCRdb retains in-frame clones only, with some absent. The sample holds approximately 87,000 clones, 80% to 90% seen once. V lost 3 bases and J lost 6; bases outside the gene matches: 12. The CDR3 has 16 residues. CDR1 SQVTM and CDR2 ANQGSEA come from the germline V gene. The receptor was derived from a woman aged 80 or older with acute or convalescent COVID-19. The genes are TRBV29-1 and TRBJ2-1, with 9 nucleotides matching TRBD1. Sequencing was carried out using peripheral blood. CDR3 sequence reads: CSVDVIGTGLFNEQFF. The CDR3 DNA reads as TGCAGCGTTGACGTTATCGGGACAGGGTTATTCAATGAGCAGTTCTTC.